These T cell receptor beta chains were read from a single sample in a study of cytomegalovirus exposure and HLA in healthy donors. Clones were sequenced by immunoSEQ multiplex PCR, and TCRdb holds only the in-frame ones, with some missing. The data hold some 120,000 clones, with over 60% observed a single time. The specimen sequenced was PBMCs. Receptor source: a woman between 40 and 50 years old in good health and CMV-seropositive. The CDR3 runs from the conserved cysteine through the conserved F or W. A D gene is named only where the DNA matches it firmly.

D gene	V gene	J gene	CDR3 protein	CDR3 DNA
TRBD1	TRBV16	TRBJ1-1	CASSRGAGGLLNTEAFF	TGTGCCAGCAGCCGGGGGGCAGGGGGATTGCTGAACACTGAAGCTTTCTTT
TRBD1	TRBV5-6	TRBJ2-7	CASSRTGPYEQYF	TGTGCCAGCAGCCGGACAGGCCCCTACGAGCAGTACTTC
TRBD2	TRBV28	TRBJ2-5	CASSFSSGRLETQYF	TGTGCCAGCAGTTTTTCTAGCGGGAGACTGGAGACCCAGTACTTC
TRBD1	TRBV6-1	TRBJ1-2	CASSDARQGSYGYTF	TGTGCCAGCAGTGACGCTCGACAGGGCAGCTATGGCTACACCTTC
NA	TRBV1	TRBJ2-7	CTSSPGESGALPYEQYF	TGCACCAGCAGCCCCGGGGAGAGCGGGGCCCTTCCCTACGAGCAGTACTTC
TRBD2	TRBV5-4	TRBJ2-7	CASSEGLAAIYEQYF	TGTGCCAGCAGCGAGGGACTAGCGGCTATCTACGAGCAGTACTTC
TRBD1	TRBV2	TRBJ2-1	CASSTGQGARNEQFF	TGTGCCAGCAGCACGGGACAGGGGGCACGGAATGAGCAGTTCTTC
TRBD1	TRBV7-3	TRBJ2-3	CASSPQPGQGADTQYF	TGTGCCAGCAGCCCCCAACCGGGACAGGGAGCAGATACGCAGTATTTT
TRBD2	TRBV2	TRBJ2-1	CASIKTSGRTYNEQFF	TGTGCCAGCATTAAGACTAGCGGGAGAACCTACAATGAGCAGTTCTTC
TRBD2	TRBV14	TRBJ2-3	CASSQGTLAGADTQYF	TGTGCCAGCAGCCAAGGAACTCTAGCGGGAGCAGATACGCAGTATTTT
TRBD2	TRBV5-1	TRBJ2-7	CASSLAGGNEQYF	TGCGCCAGCAGCTTGGCCGGGGGGAACGAGCAGTACTTC
NA	TRBV7-2	TRBJ1-1	CASSLVGAPDTEAFF	TGTGCCAGCAGCTTAGTGGGGGCGCCGGACACTGAAGCTTTCTTT
TRBD1	TRBV11-2	TRBJ2-7	CASSPRQGAYEQYF	TGTGCCAGCAGCCCGAGACAGGGGGCCTACGAGCAGTACTTC
TRBD1	TRBV5-1	TRBJ1-1	CASSLTGGVNTEAFF	TGCGCCAGCAGCTTGACAGGGGGCGTGAACACTGAAGCTTTCTTT
NA	TRBV11-3	TRBJ1-1	CASSSRSSEAFF	TGTGCCAGCAGCTCCCGTAGTTCCGAAGCTTTCTTT
TRBD2	TRBV30	TRBJ2-3	CACPHKAGGDTQYF	TGTGCCTGCCCCCACAAAGCGGGAGGGGATACGCAGTATTTT
NA	TRBV7-9	TRBJ1-2	CASSGGGRGYTF	TGTGCCAGCAGCGGGGGAGGGAGAGGCTACACCTTC
TRBD2	TRBV2	TRBJ2-1	CASSEVGLAGEQFF	TGTGCCAGCAGTGAAGTTGGACTAGCGGGCGAGCAGTTCTTC
NA	TRBV30	TRBJ1-4	CAWTPGGTYGEKLFF	TGTGCCTGGACCCCGGGGGGGACTTATGGTGAAAAACTGTTTTTT
TRBD1	TRBV18	TRBJ2-7	CASSPGQGKHEAGQYF	TGTGCCAGCTCACCCGGACAGGGAAAACACGAGGCGGGGCAGTACTTC
NA	TRBV30	TRBJ1-3	CAQAGPGNTIYF	TGTGCCCAAGCGGGGCCTGGAAACACCATATATTTT
NA	TRBV7-9	TRBJ1-1	CASSSSPGNTEAFF	TGTGCCAGCAGCTCCTCCCCGGGGAACACTGAAGCTTTCTTT